This T cell receptor beta chain was identified in a study of cytomegalovirus exposure and HLA in healthy donors. Sequenced by immunoSEQ multiplex PCR; TCRdb stores in-frame clones only, minus some. The sample lists fewer than 200,000 clones; 80% to 90% were seen once. With regard to this clone: Antigen: not known.

Study results and caveats: In vitro experiments confirmed that three CMV-associated chains were specific for CMV antigens. Within the approximately 130 validation repertoires, first-cohort TCR clusters tended to co-occur, according to a later analysis. TCR sequences were mostly rare, though some public TCRs occurred in many donors.

The CDR3 has 17 amino acids. V lost 4 bases to trimming and J lost 4 bases; unmatched junction nucleotides: 7. Germline V CDR1 and CDR2: MGHRA, YSYEKL. The receptor's source is a woman aged 25 to 39 in good health and CMV-seronegative. The chain uses TRBV4-1 and TRBJ2-3; 14 nucleotides agree with TRBD2. Sequencing input: PBMCs. CDR3 in amino acids: CASSRGTSGGEADTQYF. The CDR3, as DNA: TGCGCCAGCAGCCGGGGGACTAGCGGGGGAGAAGCAGATACGCAGTATTTT.